The 16 T cell receptor beta chains below all came from one sample that was sequenced in a study of vaccination effects on CD4 cells after COVID-19. Their cognate antigens are unknown. Assay: immunoSEQ multiplex PCR; the TCRdb copy retains only in-frame clones and omits some. The sample has some 59,000 clones, roughly 80% seen once. Under the ViraFEST assay, PBMC were stimulated with viral peptide pools so that antigen-specific CD4+ T cells expanded. Sequencing was performed afterwards. Culture lasted about ten days before CD4+ T cell isolation. The sequences come from CD4+ T cells from PBMCs cultured with HCoV-229E spike peptides, collected before COVID-19 vaccination. These receptors came from a human donor who received a COVID-19 vaccine.

V usage is TRBV3-1 (or the pseudogene TRBV3-2) and J usage is TRBJ2-2, with D unclear. This CDR3 spans 15 amino acids. Trimming cost V 1 base and J 2 bases, with 8 bases left between them. The V gene's germline CDR1 is LGHDT and CDR2 YNNKEL (reference sequence). For the CDR3, the DNA is TGTGCCAGCAGCCAAGGACAAGTAAACACCGGGGAGCTGTTTTTT. It encodes CASSQGQVNTGELFF.

This chain links TRBV5-6 with TRBJ1-5, with 8 bases fitting TRBD1. Germline lookup yields CDR1 SGHDT and CDR2 YYEEEE. Trimming at V came to 1 base and at J to 4 bases, leaving 4 bases not matched to a gene. There are 15 residues in the CDR3. CDR3 DNA: TGTGCCAGCAGCTTGTTGGACAGGGATAATCAGCCCCAGCATTTT. This sequence encodes CASSLLDRDNQPQHF.

The chain links TRBV18 to TRBJ1-5; D is ambiguous. The CDR3 runs to 13 residues. Trimming stripped 3 bases from V and 4 bases from J, with 7 bases between. Per germline, CDR1 KGHSH and CDR2 LQKENI. CDR3 DNA sequence: TGTGCCAGCTCACCCACCAAAAATCAGCCCCAGCATTTT. It is translated as CASSPTKNQPQHF.

This clone appeared once. The rearrangement uses TRBV7-8 and TRBJ2-5, with D perhaps matching TRBD2 (6 bases). Trimming cost V 5 bases and J 5 bases, with 18 bases left between them. In germline, CDR1 is SGHVS, CDR2 FQNEAQ. This CDR3 is built from 15 residues. The CDR3: CASSRRGGLAETQYF. CDR3 nucleotide sequence: TGTGCCAGCAGCAGAAGAGGAGGGCTAGCGGAGACCCAGTACTTC.

The rearrangement links TRBV24-1 to TRBJ2-3, with 13 bases aligning to TRBD2. Germline CDR1 KGHDR, CDR2 SFDVKD. The V gene end was trimmed by 3 bases and the J gene end by 3 bases; junction bases not matched to a gene: 5. There are 17 residues in the CDR3. This CDR3 is CATSDRTSGRVTDTQYF. The CDR3 bases are TGTGCCACCAGTGATAGGACTAGCGGGAGAGTGACAGATACGCAGTATTTT.

The gene calls are TRBV28 and TRBJ2-4; 7 nucleotides line up with TRBD1. V lost 6 bases to trimming and J lost 3 bases; unmatched junction nucleotides: 8. Germline values: CDR1 MDHEN, CDR2 SYDVKM. The CDR3 is made up of 15 amino acids. The CDR3 DNA reads as TGTGCCAGCAGCCCCGACAGGGATGGCAAAAACATTCAGTACTTC. Its protein is CASSPDRDGKNIQYF.

This clone was observed a single time. The chain has TRBV13 and TRBJ2-1, with TRBD1 identical over 10 bases. The CDR3 is 17 amino acids. Trimming at V came to 3 bases and at J to 7 bases, leaving 12 bases not matched to a gene. The germline V gene has CDR1 PRHDT and CDR2 FYEKMQ (reference sequence). The CDR3 protein is CASSFSAWDRGVNEQFF. DNA for the CDR3: TGTGCCAGCAGCTTTTCTGCGTGGGACAGGGGTGTAAATGAGCAGTTCTTC.

The chain has TRBV19 and TRBJ1-1; the D gene is possibly TRBD1 (6 bases). In germline, CDR1 is LNHDA, CDR2 SQIVND (reference sequence). Deletions cut 4 bases from V and 4 bases from J, with 16 bases between. The CDR3 is 15 residues long. CDR3: CASSKGVGVSTEAFF. The DNA for the CDR3 is TGTGCCAGTAGTAAGGGGGTCGGGGTGAGCACTGAAGCTTTCTTT.

This clone was observed a few times. CDR3 in amino acids: CASSEATPAPTEAFF. The CDR3 DNA is TGTGCCAGCAGTGAAGCGACACCCGCTCCCACTGAAGCTTTCTTT. The chain has TRBV2 and TRBJ1-1; D gene ambiguous. V was trimmed by 0 bases and J by 4 bases, leaving 12 bases between them. CDR1 is SNHLY, CDR2 FYNNEI, per germline. This CDR3 region has 15 residues.

This clone was seen only once. The rearrangement joins TRBV24-1 to TRBJ2-1, with D perhaps matching TRBD1 (5 bases). Trimming removed 0 bases at V and 5 bases at J, with 10 bases between. This CDR3 spans 15 amino acids. Germline V lookup: CDR1 KGHDR, CDR2 SFDVKD. The CDR3 here is CATSDLGHGNNEQFF. In nucleotides, the CDR3 is TGTGCCACCAGTGATTTGGGACACGGAAACAATGAGCAGTTCTTC.

This chain connects TRBV7-2 to TRBJ2-2, with D possibly being TRBD2 (6 bases). This CDR3 spans 17 amino acids. Trimming stripped 2 bases from V and 4 bases from J, with 17 bases between. The germline V gene has CDR1 SGHTA and CDR2 FQGNSA. The CDR3: CASSLRWGIGSTGELFF. The CDR3 bases are TGTGCCAGCAGCTTACGTTGGGGGATCGGGAGCACCGGGGAGCTGTTTTTT.

This rearrangement joins TRBV6-1 to TRBJ2-3, with 8 bases matching TRBD2. Germline lookup yields CDR1 MNHNS and CDR2 SASEGT. The length of the CDR3 is 16 residues. V trimming: 2 bases; J trimming: 2 bases; junction bases outside the gene matches: 6. DNA for the CDR3: TGTGCCAGCAGTGAACTGCGGGGGGCCTCCACAGATACGCAGTATTTT. This sequence encodes CASSELRGASTDTQYF.

The rearrangement joins TRBV12-3 or TRBV12-4 to TRBJ1-6, with D possibly matching TRBD1 (6 bases). The CDR3 has 12 amino acids. V was pared by 6 bases and J by 6 bases, with 6 bases between. The CDR3 loop reads CASRGANSPLHF. As DNA, the CDR3 is TGTGCCAGCAGGGGGGCTAATTCACCCCTCCACTTT.

The genes are TRBV6-5 and TRBJ2-3; maybe TRBD2 (5 bases). The CDR3 extends over 15 amino acids. V was pared by 5 bases and J by 2 bases, with 14 bases between. CDR1 and CDR2 from the germline V gene are MNHEY and SVGAGI. This chain's CDR3 is CASSHRRLPTDTQYF. CDR3 nucleotides: TGTGCCAGCAGTCACCGGAGACTACCCACAGATACGCAGTATTTT.

This chain joins TRBV29-1 and TRBJ2-2; D is uncertain. Germline CDR1 SQVTM, CDR2 ANQGSEA. Trimming took off 5 bases at V and 1 base at J, with 11 bases between the two ends. The CDR3 sequence is 14 residues long. This CDR3 reads CSVYGARNTGELFF. For the CDR3, the DNA is TGCAGCGTTTACGGCGCTCGGAACACCGGGGAGCTGTTTTTT.

V usage is TRBV6-4 and J usage is TRBJ1-5; 8 positions agree with TRBD1. The CDR3 contains 14 residues. J was trimmed by 7 bases and V by 4 bases; bases with no gene match: 6. From germline, CDR1 is MRHNA and CDR2 SNTAGT. The chain's CDR3 is CASSADRGGQPQHF. The CDR3 DNA reads TGTGCCAGCAGTGCTGACAGGGGAGGGCAGCCCCAGCATTTT.